This T cell receptor (beta chain) was recorded in a study of Ad26.COV2.S vaccination and SARS-CoV-2 variants. Study results and limitations: The placebo group had lower spike-specific TCR breadth than the vaccine recipients did. Placebo and vaccine recipients had non-spike TCR breadth that was similar.

Assay used: immunoSEQ multiplex PCR; TCRdb lists only in-frame clones, some missing. Of 350,000 to 600,000 clones in the sample, about 89% were seen once. Regarding this clone: The antigen is unknown.

Described treatment: roughly 20 received Ad26.COV2.S at low or high dose, single or two shots; about five received placebo; per-sample allocation not given. Samples analyzed were those drawn on day 63 after the first vaccine or placebo injection. Boston provided a donor who was an adult aged 18-55 years. The administered vaccine (an Ad26 vector) expressed Wuhan-strain SARS-CoV-2 spike. CDR1 MGHDK and CDR2 SYGVNS come from the germline V gene. The V and J ends lost 8 bases and 5 bases respectively, with 15 bases between them. The CDR3 spans 13 residues. Specimen: peripheral blood, collected in a trial of Ad26.COV2.S vaccine versus placebo. This TCR was recovered from a person between 18 and 60 years old who received the Ad26.COV2.S COVID-19 vaccine or a placebo. The rearrangement links TRBV25-1 to TRBJ1-2, with unresolved D. The CDR3 region has the DNA TGTGCCAGCGGAGTAGGGAGAGGGTATGGCTACACCTTC. This gives the protein CASGVGRGYGYTF.